Listed below are T cell receptor beta chains from one sample, sequenced in a study of control samples from healthy donors and cancer patients. Generated by immunoSEQ multiplex PCR, the TCRdb table keeps only in-frame clones and is missing some. There are tens of thousands of clones in the sample; around 94% occur only once, and more than 20% lies in the top ten. Input material: blood. The receptor set was obtained from a man aged 60 to 69 in good health. CDR3s include the opening cysteine and the closing phenylalanine or tryptophan. D genes are given only for firm matches. A row's size may be missing; if present it is once, few, many or a size class.

TRBJ2-7 | . | TRBV6-6 | . | TGTGCCAGCAGCCAGGGTCCGTGGGTCGAGCAGTACTTC | CASSQGPWVEQYF
TRBJ1-5 | . | TRBV7-8 | . | TGTGCCAGCAGCCCTACCCAGGGCAATCAGCCCCAGCATTTT | CASSPTQGNQPQHF
TRBJ2-5 | TRBD2 | TRBV5-4 | . | TGTGCTATTCCGGGACTACAGCAAGAGACCCAGTACTTC | CAIPGLQQETQYF
TRBJ1-2 | . | TRBV19 | . | TGTGCCAGTAGACCTATATCAGGGAGTTCGCCACTTAACTATGGCTACACCTTC | CASRPISGSSPLNYGYTF
TRBJ2-6 | . | TRBV7-9 | . | TGTGCCAGCAGCCGCGGTGGGCGGTCTCTCGGGGCCAACGTCCTGACTTTC | CASSRGGRSLGANVLTF
TRBJ2-7 | . | TRBV28 | once | TGTGCCAGCAGGGTTACAGGGCGCGAGCAGTACTTC | CASRVTGREQYF
TRBJ1-6 | . | TRBV12-5 | . | TGTGCTAGTGGTTTAAATGCCGGTAATTCACCCCTCCACTTT | CASGLNAGNSPLHF
TRBJ2-5 | . | TRBV9 | . | TGTGCCAGCAGCGTAGTACCCGGGACCCAAGAGACCCAGTACTTC | CASSVVPGTQETQYF
TRBJ2-2 | . | TRBV24-1 | . | TGTGCCACCAGTGAGGCCGGGCGATACACCGGGGAGCTGTTTTTT | CATSEAGRYTGELFF
TRBJ2-1 | . | TRBV24-1 | . | TGTGCCACCAGTGATCTAGCGTTAGACTCCTACAATGAGCAGTTCTTC | CATSDLALDSYNEQFF
TRBJ1-1 | . | TRBV7-8 | . | TGTGCCAGCAGCCATTTGGCAACACCTGGGGGCACTGAAGCTTTCTTT | CASSHLATPGGTEAFF
TRBJ1-2 | . | TRBV6-5 | . | TGTGCCAGCAGCGACAGTTCCCGGGACTATGGCTACACCTTC | CASSDSSRDYGYTF
TRBJ2-1 | . | TRBV29-1 | . | TGCAGCGCTTCTGAGACACTCCACTCCTACAATGAGCAGTTCTTC | CSASETLHSYNEQFF
TRBJ1-5 | . | TRBV2 | . | TGTGCCAGCAGGCCGTGGGACGGCAATCAGCCCCAGCATTTT | CASRPWDGNQPQHF
TRBJ2-1 | TRBD2 | TRBV6-2/TRBV6-3 | . | TGTGCCAGCAGTTTAGCTAGCGGGCTCAATGAGCAGTTCTTC | CASSLASGLNEQFF
TRBJ2-7 | TRBD2 | TRBV4-1 | . | TGCGCCAGCAGCCAAGATAAGAGACTAGCGGGAGGGGACCGCGAGCAGTACTTC | CASSQDKRLAGGDREQYF
TRBJ1-1 | . | TRBV12-3/TRBV12-4 | . | TGTGCCAGCAGTTCAATACTTGCCACTGAAGCTTTCTTT | CASSSILATEAFF
TRBJ2-1 | TRBD1 | TRBV11-3 | . | TGTGCCAGCAGCTCCAGACAGGGGGCATGGGGCAATGAGCAGTTCTTC | CASSSRQGAWGNEQFF
TRBJ2-3 | TRBD1 | TRBV18 | . | TGTGCCAGCTCACCACCGGGACAGGGGTGGGAAGATACGCAGTATTTT | CASSPPGQGWEDTQYF
TRBJ2-7 | . | TRBV27 | . | TGTGCCAGCAGTGGATACCGGGGCGGCGAGCAGTACTTC | CASSGYRGGEQYF
TRBJ2-1 | TRBD2 | TRBV10-3 | . | TGTGCCATCAGTGTGTCACTAGCGGGAGGAATAGAAAATGAGCAGTTCTTC | CAISVSLAGGIENEQFF
TRBJ1-1 | . | TRBV25-1 | . | TGTGCCAGCCAAGGGTCTTCCACTGAAGCTTTCTTT | CASQGSSTEAFF
TRBJ1-4 | . | TRBV29-1 | . | TGCAGCGTTGGGAGGTCAGTCGGTGAAAAACTGTTTTTT | CSVGRSVGEKLFF
TRBJ2-5 | TRBD2 | TRBV3-1/TRBV3-2 | . | TGTGCCAGCAGCCGTGGGGGACTAGCGGGACACGAGACCCAGTACTTC | CASSRGGLAGHETQYF
TRBJ2-1 | TRBD2 | TRBV25-1 | . | TGTGCCAGCACCCCGGCGACTAGCGGGAGAGGTGAGCAGTTCTTC | CASTPATSGRGEQFF